The rows below give T cell receptor beta chains drawn from one sample of a study of early T cells in non-severe SARS-CoV-2 infection. One entry per CDR3 protein results from TCRdb running MiXCR on the 5' RACE reads. Altogether more than 45,000 distinct CDR3 sequences are present, approximately 5.6% being singletons, with the ten largest covering 6.8%. Sequenced: whole blood. The source is an adult who was a healthcare worker with PCR-confirmed SARS-CoV-2 infection or an uninfected control (not recorded which). CDR3s include the opening cysteine and the closing phenylalanine or tryptophan. A D gene is named only where the DNA matches it firmly. Clone size appears in some rows only: once, few, many, or a class for an expanded clone.

V gene	D gene	J gene	clone size	CDR3 DNA	CDR3 protein
TRBV11-2	TRBD2	TRBJ2-7	many	TGTGCCAGCAGCCCAGGGAGGGAGTCATATCATGGCTACGAGCAGTACTTC	CASSPGRESYHGYEQYF
TRBV6-2/TRBV6-3	NA	TRBJ2-6	few	TGTGCCAGCAGTTACTCGGGCATTTTCGCTCTGGGGGCCAACGTCCTGACTTTC	CASSYSGIFALGANVLTF
TRBV19	TRBD1	TRBJ2-1	many	TGTGCCAGTAAGAGGGCAGGGGGTTACAATGAGCAGTTCTTC	CASKRAGGYNEQFF
TRBV4-1	NA	TRBJ1-1	NA	TGCGCCAGCAGCCAAGATAGTTTTAAGGGCACTGAAGCTTTCTTT	CASSQDSFKGTEAFF
TRBV7-2	NA	TRBJ2-1	few	TGTGCCAGCAGTCTAGACAGAACCATCCAGTTCTTC	CASSLDRTIQFF
TRBV20-1	NA	TRBJ1-1	many	TGCAGTGCTACGATGGGCCTCGCCACTGAAGCTTTCTTT	CSATMGLATEAFF
TRBV12-5	NA	TRBJ1-1	many	TGTGCTAGTGGCATTAAGCTGACTGAAGCTTTCTTT	CASGIKLTEAFF
TRBV7-9	TRBD1	TRBJ1-2	many	TGTGCCAGCAGCTTAGCATTCAAGAGGGGGCTCTATGGCTACACCTTC	CASSLAFKRGLYGYTF
TRBV12-3/TRBV12-4	NA	TRBJ1-2	NA	TGTGCCAGCAGGGATAAGTTAGTGTACACCTTC	CASRDKLVYTF
TRBV7-2	TRBD1	TRBJ2-1	many	TGTGCCAGCAGCTTAGTGGGGTCAGGGGGAGTCCAAAAAAACAATGAGCAGTTCTTC	CASSLVGSGGVQKNNEQFF
TRBV19	NA	TRBJ2-2	medium-sized	TGTGCCAGTAGTCCCCAAAGATACACCGGGGAGCTGTTTTTT	CASSPQRYTGELFF
TRBV6-2/TRBV6-3	NA	TRBJ2-5	many	TGTGCCAGCAGTTCGCACGTGGGTTGGGAGACCCAGTACTTC	CASSSHVGWETQYF
TRBV5-6	NA	TRBJ2-3	few	TGTGCCAGCAGCTCGCCGGGACCTAGCACAGATACGCAGTATTTT	CASSSPGPSTDTQYF
TRBV30	NA	TRBJ2-5	many	TGTGCCTGGAATGGACCCGTCGGGACCCAGTACTTC	CAWNGPVGTQYF
TRBV19	NA	TRBJ2-7	NA	TGTGCCAGTAGGGCACGCAGATCAGGCGAGCAGTACTTC	CASRARRSGEQYF
TRBV5-1	TRBD1	TRBJ2-7	NA	TGCGCCAGCAGCTTTTCCGGGACAGGGGTTGGCGAGCAGTACTTC	CASSFSGTGVGEQYF
TRBV12-3/TRBV12-4	TRBD2	TRBJ2-7	many	TGTGCCAGCAGGTCGGGCGCGGGGGGGCGATACGAGCAGTACTTC	CASRSGAGGRYEQYF
TRBV13	NA	TRBJ2-3	few	TGTGCCAGCAGCCCCGTAGAGGACCACACAGATACGCAGTATTTT	CASSPVEDHTDTQYF
TRBV2	NA	TRBJ1-2	many	TGTGCCAGCAGTGCCTATGGCTACACCTTC	CASSAYGYTF
TRBV12-3/TRBV12-4	NA	TRBJ2-7	NA	TGTGCCAGCACTCGAACGGGTGAGCAGTACTTC	CASTRTGEQYF
TRBV5-6	TRBD1	TRBJ2-1	NA	TGTGCCAGCAGCTTGGCCGGGACAGGGAGTGAGCAGTTCTTC	CASSLAGTGSEQFF
TRBV12-5	TRBD1	TRBJ1-2	many	TGTGCTAGTGGCCCCAAGACAGGGTTGATCCATGGCTACACCTTC	CASGPKTGLIHGYTF
TRBV9	NA	TRBJ2-7	many	TGTGCCAGCAGCGTAGGAGGAAGCTACGAGCAGTACTTC	CASSVGGSYEQYF
TRBV7-6	NA	TRBJ2-3	many	TGTGCCAGCAGCTCCAGGGACCCCCCAATCAGGCAGTATTTT	CASSSRDPPIRQYF
TRBV12-5	TRBD2	TRBJ2-7	NA	TGTGCTAGTGGCCACGGACTAGCAAATATCCAGCGGTACGAGCAGTACTTC	CASGHGLANIQRYEQYF
TRBV13	NA	TRBJ2-1	many	TGTGCCAGCAGCTTAGGCCGCAACTCCTTCAATGAGCAGTTCTTC	CASSLGRNSFNEQFF
TRBV5-1	TRBD2	TRBJ2-1	NA	TGCGCCAGCAGCGGGACTAGATATAATTACAATGAGCAGTTCTTC	CASSGTRYNYNEQFF
TRBV19	TRBD2	TRBJ2-5	few	TGTGCCAGTAGTATAAGCGGGACCAAAGGGGAGACCCAGTACTTC	CASSISGTKGETQYF
TRBV20-1	NA	TRBJ1-5	NA	TGCAGTGCTAGAGAGGGAGGAAATCAGCCCCAGCATTTT	CSAREGGNQPQHF
TRBV10-3	TRBD1	TRBJ1-1	many	TGTGCCATCAGCACGACAGGGTCCGACACTGAAGCTTTCTTT	CAISTTGSDTEAFF
TRBV12-3/TRBV12-4	NA	TRBJ2-7	NA	TGTGCCAGCACTCAGGGGGGGCCCGCCGGCGAGCAGTACTTC	CASTQGGPAGEQYF
TRBV7-2	TRBD1	TRBJ1-6	NA	TGTGCCAGCAGCCCCGACAGGGCTAATTCACCCCTCCACTTT	CASSPDRANSPLHF
TRBV7-2	NA	TRBJ2-3	many	TGTGCCAGCAGGCTGTCCTCACGCACAGATACGCAGTATTTT	CASRLSSRTDTQYF
TRBV7-6	NA	TRBJ2-3	NA	TGTGCCAGCGGAGTTGCAGATACGCAGTATTTT	CASGVADTQYF
TRBV2	NA	TRBJ2-3	NA	TGTGCCAGCAGCCCCCCCCCGAGCCCTGCACAAGATACGCAGTATTTT	CASSPPPSPAQDTQYF
TRBV12-3/TRBV12-4	NA	TRBJ2-2	few	TGTGCCAGCAGTCCTACACGGGGGGAGCTGTTTTTT	CASSPTRGELFF